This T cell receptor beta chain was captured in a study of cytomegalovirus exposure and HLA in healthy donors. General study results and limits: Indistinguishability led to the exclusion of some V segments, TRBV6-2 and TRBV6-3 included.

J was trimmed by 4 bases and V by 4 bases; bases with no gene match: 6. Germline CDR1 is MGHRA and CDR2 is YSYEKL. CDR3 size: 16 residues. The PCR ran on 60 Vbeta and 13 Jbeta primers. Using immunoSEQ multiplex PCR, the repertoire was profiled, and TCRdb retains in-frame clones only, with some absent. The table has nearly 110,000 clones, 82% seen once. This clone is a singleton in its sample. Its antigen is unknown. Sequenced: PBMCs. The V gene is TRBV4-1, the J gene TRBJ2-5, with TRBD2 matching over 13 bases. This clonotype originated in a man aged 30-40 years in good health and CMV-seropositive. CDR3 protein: CASSLRLAGGIETQYF. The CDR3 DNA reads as TGCGCCAGCAGCCTTCGACTAGCGGGGGGAATAGAGACCCAGTACTTC.